This T cell receptor beta chain was sequenced during a study of patients and donors after allogeneic stem cell transplantation. This clonotype was recorded many times. In TCRdb, the RT-PCR reads were re-called with MiXCR into one record per CDR3 protein. The table shows approximately 8,800 distinct CDR3 sequences, with roughly 4.3% occurring only once. CDR1 and CDR2 (germline): MNHEY, SMNVEV (reference sequence). Trimming removed 3 bases from V and 6 bases from J; junction bases left unmatched: 13. The CDR3 consists of 17 residues. Sequenced sample: blood, either unsorted or a sorted T cell fraction (not recorded which). The chain recombines TRBV27 with TRBJ2-3, with 9 bases that match TRBD2. The TCR was taken from a human donor who was either an allogeneic HSCT recipient or a stem cell or donor lymphocyte infusion donor (not recorded which). It is not recorded whose cells these are; they may come from a transplant donor. CDR3 DNA: TGTGCCAGCAGTTTCCAAGGTTTTAGCGGGAGTGGGGATACGCAGTATTTT. Translation gives CASSFQGFSGSGDTQYF.